This T cell receptor (beta chain) was documented in a study of Graves' ophthalmopathy and Graves' hyperthyroidism. Germline assignment: CDR1 SNHLY and CDR2 FYNNEI. V was pared by 1 base and J by 7 bases, with 7 bases of the junction left unmatched. This CDR3 has 15 amino acids. Amplification from RNA transcripts yielded the TCR beta CDR3 regions. The workflow started with a first-round RT-PCR run with HTBI primers and then moved on to a second-round multiplex PCR. TCRdb independently ran MiXCR on the multiplex PCR reads; one entry per CDR3 protein. Of some 750,000 distinct CDR3 sequences in the sample, around 40% were seen once. This clonotype was counted many times.

The V call is TRBV2, the J call TRBJ1-1; 9 bases agree with TRBD1. Sequenced input: peripheral blood. This sequence originates from an adult man with Graves' ophthalmopathy. The CDR3 coding sequence is TGTGCCAGCAGTGAAGGCGGGACAGGGAAAGGTGAAGCTTTCTTT. Protein: CASSEGGTGKGEAFF.